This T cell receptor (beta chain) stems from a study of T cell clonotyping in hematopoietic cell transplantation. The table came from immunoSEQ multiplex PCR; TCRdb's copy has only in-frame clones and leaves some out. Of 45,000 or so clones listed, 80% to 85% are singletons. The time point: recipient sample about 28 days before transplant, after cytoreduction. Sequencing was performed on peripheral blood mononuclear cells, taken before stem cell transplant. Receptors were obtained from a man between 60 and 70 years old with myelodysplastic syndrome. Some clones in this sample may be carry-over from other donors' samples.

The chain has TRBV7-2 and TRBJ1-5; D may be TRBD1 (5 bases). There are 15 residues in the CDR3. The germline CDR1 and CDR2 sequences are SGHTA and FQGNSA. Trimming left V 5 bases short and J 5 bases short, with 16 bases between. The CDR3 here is CASSPFGGGDQPQHF. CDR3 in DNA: TGTGCCAGCAGCCCCTTCGGCGGGGGGGATCAGCCCCAGCATTTT.